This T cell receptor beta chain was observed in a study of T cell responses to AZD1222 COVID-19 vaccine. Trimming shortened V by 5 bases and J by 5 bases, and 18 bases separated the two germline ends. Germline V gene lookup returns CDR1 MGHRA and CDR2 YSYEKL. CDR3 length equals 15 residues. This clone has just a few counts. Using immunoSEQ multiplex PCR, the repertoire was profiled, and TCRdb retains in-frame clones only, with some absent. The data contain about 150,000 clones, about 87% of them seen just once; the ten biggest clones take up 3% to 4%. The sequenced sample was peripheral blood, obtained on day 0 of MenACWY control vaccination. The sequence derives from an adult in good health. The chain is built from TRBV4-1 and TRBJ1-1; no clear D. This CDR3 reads CASSSRVIEGTEAFF. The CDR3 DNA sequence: TGCGCCAGCAGCTCGCGTGTCATAGAAGGAACTGAAGCTTTCTTT.